These 3 T cell receptor beta chains originate from one sample sequenced in a study of blood T cell repertoires in COVID-19. Sequencing used immunoSEQ multiplex PCR; TCRdb keeps in-frame clones, though not all of them. The sample gives roughly 250,000 clones, approximately 82% of which show up once; 4.9% is in the top ten. The sample consisted of peripheral blood. The source is a woman at least 80 years old with active or convalescent COVID-19.

The genes are TRBV30 and TRBJ2-3; 9 bases are a match to TRBD2. The CDR3 is 16 residues long. Germline V gene sequence: CDR1 GTSNPN, CDR2 SVGIG (reference sequence). Unmatched junction bases numbered 10, after V lost 2 bases and J lost 4 bases. CDR3 loop: CAWSTPVAGVSDTQYF. The CDR3, as DNA: TGTGCCTGGAGTACCCCTGTAGCGGGGGTGTCAGATACGCAGTATTTT. Full variable domain (rest looked up from reference TRBV30 and TRBJ2-3): SQTIHQWPATLVQPVGSPLSLECTVEGTSNPNLYWYRQAAGRGLQLLFYSVGIGQISSEVPQNLSASRPQDRQFILSSKKLLLSDSGFYLCAWSTPVAGVSDTQYFGPGTRLTVL.

This clone was seen more than once but under ten times. V is TRBV20-1 and J is TRBJ1-1; TRBD1 matches at 10 bases. This CDR3 region has 11 residues. In germline, CDR1 is DFQATT, CDR2 SNEGSKA (reference sequence). CDR3 bases: TGCAGGGCTGGACAGGGGGCTGAAGCTTTCTTT. Protein: CRAGQGAEAFF.

The V and J genes are TRBV6-1 and TRBJ2-3, with 7 bases aligning to TRBD2. Germline trimming cut 1 base from V and 2 bases from J; bases unmatched to any gene: 6. Per germline, CDR1 MNHNS and CDR2 SASEGT. The CDR3 is 16 amino acids. The DNA of the CDR3 is TGTGCCAGCAGTGAAGAGGCTAGCGGATCCACAGATACGCAGTATTTT. Protein sequence: CASSEEASGSTDTQYF.